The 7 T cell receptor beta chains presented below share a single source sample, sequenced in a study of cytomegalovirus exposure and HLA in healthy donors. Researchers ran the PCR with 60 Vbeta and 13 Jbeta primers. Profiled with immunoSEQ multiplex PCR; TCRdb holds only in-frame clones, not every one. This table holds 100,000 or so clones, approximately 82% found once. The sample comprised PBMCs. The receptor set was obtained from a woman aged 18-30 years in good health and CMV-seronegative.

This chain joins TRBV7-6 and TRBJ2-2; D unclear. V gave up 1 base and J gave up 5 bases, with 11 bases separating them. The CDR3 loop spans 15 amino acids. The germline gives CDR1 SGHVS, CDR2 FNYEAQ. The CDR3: CASSLEGGGTGELFF. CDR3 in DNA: TGTGCCAGCAGCTTAGAAGGCGGTGGGACCGGGGAGCTGTTTTTT.

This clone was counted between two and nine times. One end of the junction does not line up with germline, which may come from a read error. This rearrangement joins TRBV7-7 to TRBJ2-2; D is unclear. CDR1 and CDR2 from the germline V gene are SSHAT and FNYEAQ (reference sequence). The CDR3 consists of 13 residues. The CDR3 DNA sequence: TGTGCTAGCAGCTTAGATCGGTACGGGGAGCTGTTTTTT. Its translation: CASSLDRYGELFF.

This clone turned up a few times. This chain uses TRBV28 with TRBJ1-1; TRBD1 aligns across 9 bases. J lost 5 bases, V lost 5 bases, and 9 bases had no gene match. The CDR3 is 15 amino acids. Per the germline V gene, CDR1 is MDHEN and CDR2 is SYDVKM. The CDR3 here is CASSPPLGTGTEAFF. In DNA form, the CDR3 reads TGTGCCAGCAGTCCCCCCCTGGGGACAGGGACTGAAGCTTTCTTT.

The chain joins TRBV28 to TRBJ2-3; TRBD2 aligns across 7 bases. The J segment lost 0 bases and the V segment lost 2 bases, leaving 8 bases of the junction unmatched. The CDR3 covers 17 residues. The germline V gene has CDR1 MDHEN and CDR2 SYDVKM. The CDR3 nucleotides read TGTGCCAGCAGTTTAAGCGGGATTGCCCTAAGCACAGATACGCAGTATTTT. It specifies CASSLSGIALSTDTQYF.

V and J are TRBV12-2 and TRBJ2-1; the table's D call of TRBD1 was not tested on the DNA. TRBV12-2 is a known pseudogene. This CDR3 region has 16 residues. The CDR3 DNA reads TGTGCAAGTCGCTTAGCTACAGGGGGCGCGAGGAATGAGCAGTTCTTC. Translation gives CASRLATGGARNEQFF.

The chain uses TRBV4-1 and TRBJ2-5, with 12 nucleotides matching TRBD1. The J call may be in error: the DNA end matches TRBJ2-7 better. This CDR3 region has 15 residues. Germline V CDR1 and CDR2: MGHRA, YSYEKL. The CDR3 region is CASSQGTGGGYEQYF. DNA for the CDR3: TGCGCCAGCAGCCAGGGGACAGGGGGCGGGTACGAGCAGTACTTC.

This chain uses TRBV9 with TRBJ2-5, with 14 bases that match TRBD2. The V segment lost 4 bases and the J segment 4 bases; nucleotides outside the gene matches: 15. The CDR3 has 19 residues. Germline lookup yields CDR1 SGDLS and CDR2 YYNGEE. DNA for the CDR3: TGTGCCAGCAGCCTACGGATCACTCCGACTAGCGGGGGGGGAGAGACCCAGTACTTC. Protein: CASSLRITPTSGGGETQYF. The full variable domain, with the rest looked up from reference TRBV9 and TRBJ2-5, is DSGVTQTPKHLITATGQRVTLRCSPRSGDLSVYWYQQSLDQGLQFLIQYYNGEERAKGNILERFSAQQFPDLHSELNLSSLELGDSALYFCASSLRITPTSGGGETQYFGPGTRLLVL.